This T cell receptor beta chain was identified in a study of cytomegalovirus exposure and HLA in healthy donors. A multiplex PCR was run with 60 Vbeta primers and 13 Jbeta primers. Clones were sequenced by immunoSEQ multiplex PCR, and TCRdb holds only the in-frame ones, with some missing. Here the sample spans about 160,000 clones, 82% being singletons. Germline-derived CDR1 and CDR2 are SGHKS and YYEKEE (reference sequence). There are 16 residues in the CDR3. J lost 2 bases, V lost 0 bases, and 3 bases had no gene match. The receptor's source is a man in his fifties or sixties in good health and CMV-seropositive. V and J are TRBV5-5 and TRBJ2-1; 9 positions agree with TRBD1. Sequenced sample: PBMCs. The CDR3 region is CASSLGRDRAYNEQFF. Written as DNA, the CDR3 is TGTGCCAGCAGCTTGGGCCGGGACAGGGCCTACAATGAGCAGTTCTTC.